This entry lists 31 T cell receptor beta chains sequenced from one sample in a study of T cell repertoires in cytomegalovirus infection. These receptors' antigens are unknown. TCRdb analysed the reads with MiXCR anew, one entry per CDR3 protein. The sample has 200,000 or so distinct CDR3 sequences, about 40% seen once. The specimen comprised CD8+ T cells from cultured PBMCs, sampled from culture after CMV antigen stimulation. These receptors were collected from a human donor in good health (CMV status not recorded). Some clones in this sample may be carry-over from other donors' samples.

CDR3 bases: TGTGCCAGCAGTGGAGGCAGTAACACTGAAGCTTTCTTT. Its translation is CASSGGSNTEAFF. The gene calls are TRBV2 and TRBJ1-1; D gene uncertain. Germline V CDR1 and CDR2: SNHLY, FYNNEI. V was shortened by 4 bases and J by 2 bases, with 8 bases between the two germline ends. The CDR3 is made up of 13 amino acids.

This clonotype has just a few counts. This sequence joins TRBV10-3 and TRBJ1-6; D is perhaps TRBD1 (5 bases). The CDR3 runs to 14 residues. Germline V gene data show CDR1 as ENHRY and CDR2 as SYGVKD. The V end lost 10 bases, the J end lost 7 bases, and 17 bases lay between the germline ends. The CDR3 DNA sequence: TGTGCCACCCGCGGGACCGTGGAAAATTCACCCCTCCACTTT. This encodes CATRGTVENSPLHF.

This clonotype was seen a handful of times. This chain connects TRBV11-2 to TRBJ2-5, with D maybe TRBD1 (6 bases). The germline gives CDR1 SGHAT, CDR2 FQNNGV. CDR3 length: 13 residues. V lost 5 bases and J 5 bases, leaving 12 bases between the germline ends. CDR3 loop: CASSPQGYETQYF. DNA of the CDR3: TGTGCCAGCAGCCCGCAGGGGTACGAGACCCAGTACTTC.

J is TRBJ2-1 and V is TRBV7-6; D not resolved. Per germline, CDR1 SGHVS and CDR2 FNYEAQ. The V gene lost 7 bases and the J gene lost 7 bases, with 14 bases spanning the gap. This CDR3 region has 13 residues. The CDR3, as DNA: TGTGCCAGCACCCCGGTGGTGGATAATGAGCAGTTCTTC. Amino acids: CASTPVVDNEQFF.

The chain combines TRBV19 with TRBJ1-5; no clear D gene. The CDR3 totals 14 residues. Germline assignment: CDR1 LNHDA and CDR2 SQIVND (reference sequence). V lost 3 bases and J lost 1, with 7 bases in between. As DNA, the CDR3 is TGTGCCAGTAGTATCCCCCGAAGCAATCAGCCCCAGCATTTT. Translating gives CASSIPRSNQPQHF.

In its sample, this clonotype was seen many times. The chain is built from TRBV12-3 or TRBV12-4 and TRBJ2-3; weak D call: TRBD1 (5 bases). V was shortened by 5 bases and J by 5 bases, with 23 bases between the two germline ends. The CDR3 loop spans 17 amino acids. CDR3 residues: CASSPTPGYKRGDTQYF. The CDR3 DNA reads as TGTGCCAGCAGTCCAACCCCGGGCTACAAAAGGGGAGATACGCAGTATTTT.

The chain is built from TRBV6-2 or TRBV6-3 and TRBJ2-5; maybe TRBD1 (6 bases). Germline V gene lookup returns CDR1 MNHEY and CDR2 SVGEGT. V lost 2 bases and J lost 3, with 10 bases in between. The CDR3 contains 14 residues. The CDR3 spells CASSYPDRKETQYF. CDR3 DNA: TGTGCCAGCAGTTACCCCGACAGGAAAGAGACCCAGTACTTC.

The rearrangement joins TRBV7-2 to TRBJ2-1; no clear D gene. CDR1 and CDR2 (germline): SGHTA, FQGNSA. The CDR3 covers 10 residues. V lost 6 bases and J 9 bases, leaving 6 bases between the germline ends. The CDR3 nucleotides are TGTGCCAGCAGGGCTGGTGAGCAGTTCTTC. Translation gives CASRAGEQFF.

There are a few counts of this clonotype. This chain connects TRBV12-3 or TRBV12-4 to TRBJ2-3; D may be TRBD1 (6 bases). The CDR3 loop spans 15 amino acids. V was shortened by 4 bases and J by 9 bases, with 20 bases between the two germline ends. The CDR3 nucleotides read TGTGCCAGCAGTTCAAAGGGACATCCCAGGTGGACGCAGTATTTT. Translating gives CASSSKGHPRWTQYF.

The J gene is TRBJ2-7, the V gene TRBV27; D tentatively fits TRBD1 or TRBD2 (5 bases each). The germline gives CDR1 MNHEY, CDR2 SMNVEV (reference sequence). Between the trimmed V and J ends, which lost 0 bases and 0 bases, there was a span of 12 bases. The CDR3 has 16 residues. In DNA form, the CDR3 reads TGTGCCAGCAGTTTATCCCAAACGAGGGGCTCCTACGAGCAGTACTTC. It translates to CASSLSQTRGSYEQYF.

CDR3 sequence reads: CASSPSRGDNEQFF. In DNA, the CDR3 is TGTGCCAGCAGCCCCAGCCGGGGGGACAATGAGCAGTTCTTC. The J gene is TRBJ2-1, the V gene TRBV14, with 7 nucleotides matching TRBD2. The J segment lost 5 bases and the V segment lost 4 bases, leaving 5 bases of the junction unmatched. The germline gives CDR1 SGHDN, CDR2 FVKESK. The length of the CDR3 is 14 residues.

The rearrangement joins TRBV15 to TRBJ2-3, with 7 positions matching TRBD1. V was pared by 5 bases and J by 2 bases, with 10 bases of the junction left unmatched. The CDR3 is made up of 16 amino acids. Germline CDR1 LNHNV, CDR2 YYDKDF (reference sequence). The CDR3 here is CATSSRQGTVTDTQYF. In DNA form, the CDR3 reads TGTGCCACCAGCTCCCGACAGGGCACAGTCACAGATACGCAGTATTTT.

The rearrangement links TRBV5-1 to TRBJ2-2; D gene unclear. V was pared by 1 base and J by 1 base, with 11 bases between. The CDR3 sequence is 16 residues long. CDR1 and CDR2 (germline): SGHRS, YFSETQ. The CDR3 is CASSLTAPGNTGELFF. As DNA, the CDR3 is TGCGCCAGCAGCTTGACCGCGCCGGGGAACACCGGGGAGCTGTTTTTT.

This clonotype has more than one count but fewer than ten. The chain carries TRBV27 and TRBJ2-1, with 7 bases fitting TRBD2. V shed 6 bases and J 8 bases; nucleotides not matched to a gene: 4. CDR3 length: 12 residues. Germline V gives CDR1 MNHEY, CDR2 SMNVEV (reference sequence). Here the CDR3 DNA reads TGTGCCAGCAGCCTAACTAGCGATGAGCAGTTCTTC. Amino acid sequence: CASSLTSDEQFF.

The table lists this clonotype with many counts. The rearrangement links TRBV4-1 to TRBJ2-4; D perhaps matches TRBD1 (6 bases). The germline V and J ends were trimmed by 6 bases and 0 bases, with 9 bases remaining between them. Germline V gene lookup returns CDR1 MGHRA and CDR2 YSYEKL. The CDR3 runs 14 residues. This CDR3 is CASSQQGAKNIQYF. CDR3 coding DNA: TGCGCCAGCAGTCAACAGGGAGCCAAAAACATTCAGTACTTC.

The V call is TRBV14, the J call TRBJ2-5; D is perhaps TRBD2 (5 bases). CDR3 length: 15 amino acids. Germline CDR1 SGHDN, CDR2 FVKESK. V lost 1 base and J 0 bases, leaving 9 bases between the germline ends. As DNA, the CDR3 is TGTGCCAGCAGCCAAGGAGGGTGGGACCAAGAGACCCAGTACTTC. It translates to CASSQGGWDQETQYF.

The V call is TRBV7-9, the J call TRBJ2-1, with 10 bases that match TRBD2. V shed 5 bases and J 5 bases; nucleotides not matched to a gene: 9. This CDR3 has 16 residues. CDR1 and CDR2 from the germline V gene are SEHNR and FQNEAQ (reference sequence). CDR3 protein: CASSPRTSGTNNEQFF. CDR3 DNA: TGTGCCAGCAGCCCGCGGACTAGCGGAACCAACAATGAGCAGTTCTTC.

This clonotype was seen more than once but under ten times. This chain links TRBV7-8 with TRBJ2-1; 15 bases match TRBD2. With 5 bases clipped from V and 4 bases from J, the junction kept 6 bases outside the gene matches. CDR3 length equals 17 residues. Germline CDR1 reads SGHVS; CDR2 reads FQNEAQ. Written as DNA, the CDR3 is TGTGCCAGCAGCGTGAGGACTAGCGGGGGGGGGTACAATGAGCAGTTCTTC. Its translation: CASSVRTSGGGYNEQFF.

The chain couples TRBV5-6 to TRBJ2-3; D gene unclear. The CDR3 totals 11 residues. Germline loops: CDR1 SGHDT, CDR2 YYEEEE. V was cut by 5 bases and J by 7 bases, with 8 bases left in between. DNA for the CDR3: TGTGCCAGCAGTGAGAAGAATACGCAGTATTTT. This codes for CASSEKNTQYF.

This clonotype was found a few times. The chain's CDR3 is CASSAGTGAVYEQYF. CDR3 nucleotides: TGTGCCAGCAGCGCCGGGACAGGGGCCGTCTACGAGCAGTACTTC. The chain uses TRBV9 and TRBJ2-7, with 10 nucleotides matching TRBD1. The CDR3 is 15 residues long. Germline V CDR1 and CDR2: SGDLS, YYNGEE. The J segment lost 3 bases and the V segment lost 3 bases, leaving 6 bases of the junction unmatched.

Many counts were recorded for this clonotype. The CDR3 protein is CASGVNTGELFF. In nucleotides, the CDR3 is TGTGCCAGCGGCGTAAACACCGGGGAGCTGTTTTTT. V is TRBV27 and J is TRBJ2-2, with D unclear. The CDR3 is made up of 12 amino acids. Germline V CDR1 and CDR2: MNHEY, SMNVEV (reference sequence). V gave up 8 bases and J gave up 2 bases, with 6 bases separating them.

V is TRBV19 and J is TRBJ2-2; 7 bases agree with TRBD2. There are 14 residues in the CDR3. V was pared by 6 bases and J by 1 base, with 2 bases of the junction left unmatched. The V gene's germline CDR1 is LNHDA and CDR2 SQIVND (reference sequence). This chain's CDR3 is CASSSGMNTGELFF. CDR3 in DNA: TGTGCCAGTAGCAGCGGGATGAACACCGGGGAGCTGTTTTTT.

V and J are TRBV4-1 and TRBJ2-1; tentative D call: TRBD2 (6 bases). The CDR3 has 16 residues. Germline V lookup: CDR1 MGHRA, CDR2 YSYEKL. V was trimmed by 1 base and J by 5 bases, leaving 15 bases between them. The CDR3, as DNA: TGCGCCAGCAGCCAAGCGGGACTTGGAAAAAACAATGAGCAGTTCTTC. It codes for CASSQAGLGKNNEQFF.

A few counts support this clonotype. This chain links TRBV7-6 with TRBJ2-3; a possible D gene is TRBD2 (6 bases). Germline V lookup: CDR1 SGHVS, CDR2 FNYEAQ. V lost 4 bases to trimming and J lost 3 bases, with 14 bases between them. The CDR3 extends over 15 amino acids. In DNA form, the CDR3 reads TGTGCCAGCAGCTACGCGGGACTTGAGACAGATACGCAGTATTTT. Amino acid sequence: CASSYAGLETDTQYF. Full variable domain (remainder filled in from reference TRBV7-6 and TRBJ2-3): GAGVSQSPRYKVTKRGQDVALRCDPISGHVSLYWYRQALGQGPEFLTYFNYEAQQDKSGLPNDRFSAERPEGSISTLTIQRTEQRDSAMYRCASSYAGLETDTQYFGPGTRLTVL.

This clonotype was seen only a few times. J is TRBJ2-7 and V is TRBV12-3 or TRBV12-4; 7 nucleotides align to TRBD1. The CDR3 runs 13 residues. V dropped 8 bases and J dropped 0; count of bases not matched to a gene: 4. CDR3 loop: CASQGVSSYEQYF. The CDR3, as DNA: TGTGCCAGCCAGGGGGTTAGCTCCTACGAGCAGTACTTC.

This clonotype occurred a few times. This chain links TRBV6-1 with TRBJ2-1; 8 positions agree with TRBD2. The CDR3 is made up of 16 amino acids. Per the germline V gene, CDR1 is MNHNS and CDR2 is SASEGT. J gave up 3 bases and V 4 bases, and 8 bases lay outside the gene matches. The CDR3 reads CASSATSGGFYNEQFF. CDR3 nucleotides: TGTGCCAGCAGTGCTACTAGCGGAGGCTTCTACAATGAGCAGTTCTTC.

The chain joins TRBV6-1 to TRBJ2-1; TRBD2 matches 12 bases. J lost 7 bases, V lost 4 bases, and 8 bases had no gene match. Germline V CDR1 and CDR2: MNHNS, SASEGT. The CDR3 length is 16 residues. CDR3 region: CASSVPTSGRKNEQFF. The CDR3 DNA follows: TGTGCCAGCAGTGTGCCGACTAGCGGGAGAAAAAATGAGCAGTTCTTC.

This clonotype showed up just once. The genes are TRBV12-3 or TRBV12-4 and TRBJ2-1, with D tentatively TRBD2 (5 bases). The CDR3 extends over 14 amino acids. Trimming shortened V by 4 bases and J by 2 bases, and 9 bases separated the two germline ends. The CDR3 DNA is TGTGCCAGCAGTTGGCCGGGAACCTACAATGAGCAGTTCTTC. It yields the protein CASSWPGTYNEQFF.

The CDR3 spells CASSEWEGYGGYTF. CDR3 coding DNA: TGCGCCAGCAGTGAATGGGAAGGGTATGGAGGCTACACCTTC. The chain links TRBV10-2 to TRBJ1-2; the D is unclear. Trimming removed 3 bases from V and 8 bases from J, with 16 bases in between. The CDR3 is made up of 14 amino acids. Germline assignment: CDR1 WSHSY and CDR2 SAAADI.

This clonotype was seen ten or more times. The genes are TRBV12-3 or TRBV12-4 and TRBJ2-1; 8 bases line up with TRBD1. Trimming at V came to 3 bases and at J to 4 bases, leaving 2 bases not matched to a gene. The CDR3 totals 14 residues. The CDR3 region has the DNA TGTGCCAGCAGTTTGAGACAGGGGTACAATGAGCAGTTCTTC. This encodes CASSLRQGYNEQFF.

The chain couples TRBV4-3 to TRBJ1-2; TRBD1 might be the D (5 bases). The CDR3 is 16 residues long. The V end lost 4 bases, the J end lost 0 bases, and 15 bases lay between the germline ends. Germline V gene sequence: CDR1 LGHNA, CDR2 YSLEER. DNA for the CDR3: TGCGCCAGCAGCCCACCTACCCGGGGGACTAACTATGGCTACACCTTC. Translation gives CASSPPTRGTNYGYTF.